The source of this TCR beta chain is a study of follicular helper T cells after annual influenza vaccination (dated by TCRdb to the late 2010s). Background on the whole study: Blood was drawn on days 0, 7 and 28 after each seasonal influenza vaccination. To look at recall of cTfh clones, some subjects were tracked through successive annual vaccinations covering the 2013-2014, 2014-2015 and 2015-2016 seasons. One week after vaccination, a second recruited cohort of 12 to 13 subjects (Table S1) displayed a similar ICOS+CD38+ cTfh response. Six subjects had multi-year samples: four covered two vaccination seasons and two covered three seasons. The 2013-2014 samples were cryopreserved, while the 2015 samples were processed right after collection.

The library was made by the immunoSEQ multiplex PCR assay. Adaptive Biotechnologies handled the TCRB amplification, library preparation, sequencing and preliminary bioinformatics at Survey level resolution. For TCRB sequencing, genomic DNA from sorted cTfh populations was amplified by multiplex PCR. In the paper's pipeline: Clonality was calculated in R as 1 minus normalized Shannon entropy, and the Gini index was calculated with the R package ineq. Overlap score was defined as the summed counts of shared sequences divided by the total counts of all sequences in both compared samples. Shared-clonotype significance used Fisher's exact test assuming a theoretical repertoire of 10^7 TCRB sequences. TCRdb stores this immuneACCESS table with in-frame sequences only. Part of the clones is absent; in the studies checked, under half of the shortfall reflects unresolved V genes, and no reason is known for the rest. V, J and clone size were drawn from that table, and D and trimming were deduced from the DNA. This sample lists 2,700 or so clones; more than 65% were detected once. The ten largest make up 1.5% of the sample.

Sample time point, as interpreted from the label and publication: 2014-2015 season, pre-vaccination. Seasonal inactivated influenza vaccine (Fluvarix) was administered to adults, and sorted blood CD4 subsets were tracked by TCRB sequencing before and after vaccination. Subjects were considered eligible if community-dwelling and if influenza vaccine had not been received in the prior 6 months. Influenza vaccine contraindications, substance abuse, HIV/AIDS, active malignancy, immunomodulatory medication and active illness such as respiratory infection were included among the exclusion criteria. At each time point, somewhere between about 40 and 110 mL of blood was taken. Circulating Tfh were defined as non-naive CD4+CXCR5+PD-1+ cells and sorted into ICOS+CD38+ and ICOS-CD38- fractions. Either Ficoll-Paque PLUS or SepMate separation was used to isolate PBMC. Before DNA extraction, cell subsets were sorted from PBMC on a BD FACS Aria.

Study-wide findings and limitations: A recurrent oligoclonal ICOS+CD38+ cTfh response containing tetramer and AIM influenza-specific clonotypes was recalled by successive annual vaccinations. Day 7 ICOS+CD38+ clones were most often found later in ICOS-CD38- cTfh, suggesting that subset may serve as a memory reservoir. ICOS+CD38+ cTfh clonality correlated with the frequency of that population, and its change correlated with the change in circulating plasmablast frequency. Productive TCRB sequences were recovered from only about 8.5-23% of analyzed cells, so rare clonotypes could not be sampled.

The V end loses 4 bases and the J end loses 9 bases, and a stretch of 27 bases separates them. Including the terminal cysteine and phenylalanine, the CDR3 comprises 17 residues. The retained sequence is limited to the CDR3, 51 bases, with the frame set at the first base. In the germline V gene (reference sequence), CDR1 corresponds to LNHDA and CDR2 to SQIVND. A remark on this clone: The specificity of this receptor is unknown. No quality values exist for individual bases; no much larger clone is one base distant.

The rearrangement joined TRBV19 to TRBJ1-1; matching of 6 bases hints at TRBD1 as the D gene. The TCR sequence derives from an adult who received the influenza vaccine. Material: CXCR5+ CD38- circulating T follicular helper cells from blood, obtained on the day of influenza vaccination. The label giving this sample's cell subset or site can be read as: circulating Tfh, non-naive CD4+CXCR5+PD-1+ (ICOS+CD38+ or ICOS-CD38-). Here is the DNA: TGTGCCAGTAGTACCGCAGGGATCGCGCGGGGGGCTGAAAAAGCTTTCTTT. This codes for CASSTAGIARGAEKAFF.